Listed below are T cell receptor beta chains from one sample, sequenced in a study of control samples from healthy donors and cancer patients. This table comes from immunoSEQ multiplex PCR, and its TCRdb copy is limited to in-frame clones, with some not included. Of over 150,000 clones in the sample, about 94% were seen once. Material for sequencing was blood. The origin of the receptors is a middle-aged man in good health. Each CDR3 is given with its conserved first and last residue. The D gene is left open where the match is weak. Where a row states a size, it is once, few, many or the class of an expanded clone; other rows omit it.

14 NA TRBJ1-1 NA TRBV28 CAIRDNLLNTEAFF TGTGCTATCCGGGATAACTTGTTGAACACTGAAGCTTTCTTT
18 TRBD1 TRBJ1-1 once TRBV6-2/TRBV6-3 CASSYPGQGGIMNTEAFF TGTGCCAGCAGTTATCCGGGACAGGGGGGTATCATGAACACTGAAGCTTTCTTT
12 NA TRBJ2-2 NA TRBV19 CAVDSPTGELFF TGTGCCGTCGACAGCCCCACCGGGGAGCTGTTTTTT
15 TRBD1 TRBJ1-5 NA TRBV5-5 CASSAGQGGNQPQHF TGTGCCAGCAGCGCCGGACAGGGGGGGAATCAGCCCCAGCATTTT
13 NA TRBJ1-2 NA TRBV2 CASSVGANYGYTF TGTGCCAGCAGCGTCGGGGCTAACTATGGCTACACCTTC
17 NA TRBJ1-4 NA TRBV7-2 CASSLGPKTRTNEKLFF TGTGCCAGCAGCTTAGGCCCGAAGACTCGCACGAATGAAAAACTGTTTTTT
14 NA TRBJ2-3 NA TRBV6-5 CASSYSIGQGTQYF TGTGCCAGCAGTTACTCGATAGGGCAGGGGACGCAGTATTTT
15 NA TRBJ1-1 once TRBV28 CASSSSGYDGTEAFF TGTGCCAGCAGTTCTTCAGGGTATGATGGCACTGAAGCTTTCTTT
16 TRBD2 TRBJ2-3 NA TRBV19 CASSGRTSGGTDTQYF TGTGCCAGTAGTGGACGGACTAGCGGGGGAACAGATACGCAGTATTTT
14 NA TRBJ2-2 NA TRBV4-1 CASSHTWNTGELFF TGCGCCAGCAGCCATACATGGAACACCGGGGAGCTGTTTTTT
13 NA TRBJ1-4 NA TRBV7-2 CASSLGFGEKLFF TGTGCCAGCAGCTTAGGGTTTGGGGAAAAACTGTTTTTT
14 NA TRBJ1-1 NA TRBV7-8 CASSLTRTSTEAFF TGTGCCAGCAGCTTAACCCGGACGAGCACTGAAGCTTTCTTT
14 NA TRBJ1-1 NA TRBV19 CASSIGTYNTEAFF TGTGCCAGTAGTATCGGGACATACAACACTGAAGCTTTCTTT
16 TRBD2 TRBJ2-1 NA TRBV7-3 CASSFRTSGERNEQFF TGTGCCAGCAGCTTCCGGACTAGCGGGGAGCGGAATGAGCAGTTCTTC
12 TRBD1 TRBJ1-1 NA TRBV7-9 CASGQGAAEAFF TGTGCCAGTGGACAGGGGGCCGCTGAAGCTTTCTTT
15 NA TRBJ2-2 NA TRBV5-5 CASSLQALNTGELFF TGTGCCAGCAGCTTGCAGGCCCTAAACACCGGGGAGCTGTTTTTT
15 NA TRBJ2-3 NA TRBV5-8 CASSLAGPSTDTQYF TGTGCCAGCAGCTTGGCCGGCCCGAGCACAGATACGCAGTATTTT
16 TRBD1 TRBJ2-2 NA TRBV24-1 CATSDRGQGFSGELFF TGTGCCACCAGTGATCGTGGACAGGGTTTTTCCGGGGAGCTGTTTTTT
14 NA TRBJ1-1 NA TRBV18 CASSPATMNTEAFF TGTGCCAGCTCACCGGCCACAATGAACACTGAAGCTTTCTTT
14 NA TRBJ1-6 NA TRBV30 CAWSVPPRGSPLHF TGTGCCTGGAGTGTACCTCCAAGGGGATCACCCCTCCACTTT
16 NA TRBJ1-4 NA TRBV5-1 CASSPGRGATNEKLFF TGCGCCAGCAGCCCCGGACGAGGAGCAACTAATGAAAAACTGTTTTTT
13 NA TRBJ1-1 NA TRBV3-1/TRBV3-2 CASSQVQNTEAFF TGTGCCAGCAGCCAAGTGCAGAACACTGAAGCTTTCTTT